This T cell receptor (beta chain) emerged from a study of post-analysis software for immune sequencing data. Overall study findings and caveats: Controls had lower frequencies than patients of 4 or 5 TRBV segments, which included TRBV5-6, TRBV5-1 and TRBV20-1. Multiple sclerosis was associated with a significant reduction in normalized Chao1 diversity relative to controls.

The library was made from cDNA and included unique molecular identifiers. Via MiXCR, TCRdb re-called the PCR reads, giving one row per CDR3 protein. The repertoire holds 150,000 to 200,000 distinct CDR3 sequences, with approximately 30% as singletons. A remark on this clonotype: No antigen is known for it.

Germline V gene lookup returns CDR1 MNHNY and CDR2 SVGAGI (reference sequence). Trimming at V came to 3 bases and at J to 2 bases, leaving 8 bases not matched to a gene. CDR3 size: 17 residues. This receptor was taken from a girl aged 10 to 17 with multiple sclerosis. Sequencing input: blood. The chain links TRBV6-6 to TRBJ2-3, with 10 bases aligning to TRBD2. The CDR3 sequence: CASSYLGLAGDTDTQYF. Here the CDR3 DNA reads TGTGCCAGCAGTTATCTTGGGCTAGCGGGGGACACAGATACGCAGTATTTT.